This T cell receptor (beta chain) comes out of a study of T cell repertoires in cytomegalovirus infection. Overall study context: CMV epitopes, recently identified HLA-C-restricted and well-studied HLA-B-restricted, were used. CMV infection plus the matching HLA type was flagged by public TCR beta signatures. Whole-study findings and limits: Dominant in the ex vivo response were TCR beta clonotypes restricted by HLA-C and specific for CMV. Using cumulative public TCR beta family frequency, the authors identified those who carried CMV together with the relevant HLA.

The CDR3 sequence is 18 residues long. Unmatched junction bases numbered 7, after V lost 0 bases and J lost 2 bases. Germline V lookup: CDR1 LGHDT, CDR2 YNNKEL (reference sequence). TCRdb re-analysed the reads in MiXCR, keeping a single row per CDR3 protein. The table lists 700,000 to 850,000 distinct CDR3 sequences, around a third of them singletons, with around 12% in the top ten. To note about this clonotype: The antigen remains undetermined.

The specimen comprised cultured CD8+ T cells from PBMCs, sampled from culture after CMV antigen stimulation. The chain is built from TRBV3-1 and TRBJ2-1, with 10 bases lining up with TRBD1. The source is a human donor in good health (CMV status not recorded). Some clones in this sample may be carry-over from other donors' samples. CDR3 in amino acids: CASSQDSWGQGTYNEQFF. The CDR3 DNA is TGTGCCAGCAGCCAAGATAGTTGGGGACAGGGGACCTACAATGAGCAGTTCTTC.